The 8 T cell receptor beta chains reported below all come from one sample, sequenced in a study of cytomegalovirus exposure and HLA in healthy donors. This PCR relied on a set of 60 Vbeta primers and 13 Jbeta primers. Generated by immunoSEQ multiplex PCR, the TCRdb table keeps only in-frame clones and is missing some. The sample contains approximately 180,000 clones, approximately 80% of which appear only once. The specimen sequenced was PBMCs. The receptors shown here come from a man aged 18 to 29 in good health and CMV-seronegative.

This chain connects TRBV28 to TRBJ1-2; TRBD1 aligns across 8 bases. Per the germline V gene, CDR1 is MDHEN and CDR2 is SYDVKM. The junction had 14 bases not matched to a gene; V was cut back by 9 bases and J by 5 bases. The length of the CDR3 is 15 residues. CDR3 nucleotide sequence: TGTGCCAGGGGAGGACAGGGTAGTATTAGGTATGGCTACACCTTC. Translated, it gives CARGGQGSIRYGYTF.

The genes are TRBV7-2 and TRBJ2-3; TRBD2 might be the D (6 bases). Germline V lookup: CDR1 SGHTA, CDR2 FQGNSA. The CDR3 has 14 amino acids. V lost 4 bases to trimming and J lost 0 bases, with 8 bases between them. CDR3 in amino acids: CASSWGDSTDTQYF. Written as DNA, the CDR3 is TGTGCCAGCAGCTGGGGGGACAGCACAGATACGCAGTATTTT. The full variable domain, rest sourced from reference TRBV7-2 and TRBJ2-3, is GAGVSQSPSNKVTEKGKDVELRCDPISGHTALYWYRQSLGQGLEFLIYFQGNSAPDKSGLPSDRFSAERTGGSVSTLTIQRTQQEDSAVYLCASSWGDSTDTQYFGPGTRLTVL.

This clone appeared a single time. The chain employs TRBV30 and TRBJ2-1, with unresolved D. Trimming took off 8 bases at V and 0 bases at J, with 14 bases between the two ends. The CDR3 covers 14 residues. Germline V lookup: CDR1 GTSNPN, CDR2 SVGIG (reference sequence). The CDR3 DNA follows: TGTGCCACGTTAAAGCGAGGCTCCTACAATGAGCAGTTCTTC. It yields the protein CATLKRGSYNEQFF.

The chain joins TRBV30 to TRBJ2-1; 11 bases agree with TRBD2. Germline assignment: CDR1 GTSNPN and CDR2 SVGIG (reference sequence). V was pared by 4 bases and J by 6 bases, with 8 bases of the junction left unmatched. This CDR3 is 15 amino acids long. The CDR3 region is CAWTQLAGEVNEQFF. The CDR3 DNA reads as TGTGCCTGGACCCAACTAGCGGGAGAGGTCAATGAGCAGTTCTTC.

This CDR3 reads CASSKIRGYEQYF. The CDR3 DNA follows: TGTGCCAGCAGTAAGATCAGGGGCTACGAGCAGTACTTC. The chain uses TRBV6-5 and TRBJ2-7; tentatively, D is TRBD1 (6 bases). V was shortened by 5 bases and J by 3 bases, with 11 bases between the two germline ends. The CDR3 sequence is 13 residues long. In germline, CDR1 is MNHEY, CDR2 SVGAGI.

V is TRBV7-8 and J is TRBJ1-3, with TRBD1 identical over 7 bases. V lost 5 bases, J lost 0 bases, and 10 bases stayed unmatched. Germline loops: CDR1 SGHVS, CDR2 FQNEAQ. The length of the CDR3 is 17 residues. The chain's CDR3 is CASSRPGTASSGNTIYF. CDR3 DNA sequence: TGTGCCAGCAGCCGGCCCGGGACAGCCAGCTCTGGAAACACCATATATTTT.

The chain carries TRBV27 and TRBJ2-3, with a possible D match to TRBD1 (6 bases). The ends were cut back, 6 bases at V and 10 bases at J, with 14 bases in the middle. Germline V gene sequence: CDR1 MNHEY, CDR2 SMNVEV (reference sequence). This CDR3 spans 12 amino acids. This CDR3 reads CASSSGVRAQYF. CDR3 bases: TGTGCCAGCAGCTCAGGGGTCCGAGCGCAGTATTTT.

The V call is TRBV2, the J call TRBJ2-2; D is ambiguous. This CDR3 contains 11 residues. Trimming cost V 6 bases and J 7 bases, with 6 bases left between them. Germline CDR1 is SNHLY and CDR2 is FYNNEI. CDR3 in DNA: TGTGCCAGCAGATCAGTCGGGGAGCTGTTTTTT. Encoded protein: CASRSVGELFF.